These T cell receptor beta chains were read from a single sample in a study of CD8 T cells in ankylosing spondylitis. TCRdb re-derived calls from the 5' RACE reads in MiXCR, one entry per CDR3 protein. Of hundreds of thousands of distinct CDR3 sequences detected, roughly 32% appear once; the ten largest clones hold approximately 4.4%. What was sequenced was blood, either unsorted or a sorted T cell fraction (not recorded which). All receptors come from a male donor with ankylosing spondylitis or in good health (not recorded which). CDR3s include the opening cysteine and the closing phenylalanine or tryptophan. The order of the fields is D gene, V gene, clone size, J gene, CDR3 DNA, CDR3 protein. D genes are given only for firm matches. The listing skips clone size in some rows; elsewhere it reads once, few, many or a size class.

d_gene: TRBD1; v_gene: TRBV29-1; abundance: .; j_gene: TRBJ2-7; CDR3nt: TGCAGCGTTGACCAGGACAGGGGGGATCAAGAGCAGTACTTC; CDR3aa: CSVDQDRGDQEQYF
d_gene: TRBD1; v_gene: TRBV24-1; abundance: .; j_gene: TRBJ1-5; CDR3nt: TGTGCCACCAACAAACAGGGGGCATGCGGGCAGCCCCAGCATTTT; CDR3aa: CATNKQGACGQPQHF
d_gene: TRBD1; v_gene: TRBV20-1; abundance: once; j_gene: TRBJ2-3; CDR3nt: TGCAGTGCTACAGGGGGCAAGGCAGATACGCAGTATTTT; CDR3aa: CSATGGKADTQYF
d_gene: .; v_gene: TRBV20-1; abundance: .; j_gene: TRBJ2-7; CDR3nt: TGCAGTGCTAGATCGACAGCCGCCTCCTACGAGCAGTACTTC; CDR3aa: CSARSTAASYEQYF
d_gene: TRBD1; v_gene: TRBV12-3/TRBV12-4; abundance: .; j_gene: TRBJ1-1; CDR3nt: TGTGCCAGCATTTGGACAGGAGGGGACACTGAAGCTTTCTTT; CDR3aa: CASIWTGGDTEAFF
d_gene: TRBD2; v_gene: TRBV5-6; abundance: few; j_gene: TRBJ2-1; CDR3nt: TGTGCCAGCAGCATAACTAGCGCCAATGAGCAGTTCTTC; CDR3aa: CASSITSANEQFF
d_gene: .; v_gene: TRBV20-1; abundance: few; j_gene: TRBJ1-4; CDR3nt: TGCAGTGCTAGAGATATGGCTCTCAATGAAAAACTGTTTTTT; CDR3aa: CSARDMALNEKLFF
d_gene: .; v_gene: TRBV5-1; abundance: .; j_gene: TRBJ2-7; CDR3nt: TGCGCCAGCAGCTTGGGAGAGTATCCCCACGAGCAGTACTTC; CDR3aa: CASSLGEYPHEQYF
d_gene: TRBD1; v_gene: TRBV9; abundance: .; j_gene: TRBJ2-1; CDR3nt: TGTGCCAGCAGCGAACAGGGGGCACGGGACAATGAGCAGTTCTTC; CDR3aa: CASSEQGARDNEQFF
d_gene: .; v_gene: TRBV29-1; abundance: .; j_gene: TRBJ2-7; CDR3nt: TGCAGCGTTGCGGTTGGGACATCCTCCTACGAGCAGTACTTC; CDR3aa: CSVAVGTSSYEQYF
d_gene: .; v_gene: TRBV10-2; abundance: once; j_gene: TRBJ2-7; CDR3nt: TGCGCCAGCAGTGAAGGGTCCGAGCAGTACTTC; CDR3aa: CASSEGSEQYF